This paragraph covers one TCR beta chain sequence. Compared with germline, one end of the junction differs, possibly owing to a read error. This entry is derived from a study of blood T cell repertoires in COVID-19. The CDR3 extends over 16 amino acids. Here immunoSEQ multiplex PCR was the method, and the copy in TCRdb shows in-frame clones only, minus some. The table lists around 270,000 clones, over 80% of them singletons. This TCR derives from a woman between 35 and 50 years old who had recovered from COVID-19. The V gene is TRBV23-1, the J gene TRBJ2-7; 7 bases match TRBD2. TRBV23-1 is identified as an open reading frame with a role that is uncertain. The sample was peripheral blood. Here the CDR3 reads CASSQYGAGTTYEQYF. CDR3 sequence (DNA): TGCGCCAGCAGCCAATATGGAGCGGGAACCACCTACGAGCAGTACTTC.